This T cell receptor beta chain was found in a study of STAT5B mutations in CD4+ large granular lymphocyte leukemia. Germline-derived CDR1 and CDR2 are MNHEY and SVGAGI. There are 14 residues in the CDR3. Here immunoSEQ multiplex PCR was the method, and the copy in TCRdb shows in-frame clones only, minus some. This sample has around 30,000 clones, with 70% to 90% found just once. Regarding this clone: One end of the junction varies from germline; a read error may be responsible.

The rearrangement uses TRBV6-5 and TRBJ1-2; D call uncertain. Material: CD4+ T cells from blood buffy coats. This receptor was identified in a human donor in good health. Here the CDR3 reads CASSYSKVSRRPYF. CDR3 bases: TGTGCCAGCAGTTACTCGAAGGTTAGCAGGAGGCCTTACTTC.